The T cell receptor (beta chain) described here comes from a study of blood T cells in healthy people across ages. General study results and limits: Observed TCR beta diversity showed a strong correlation with the percentage of naive T cells as measured by flow cytometry.

Regarding this clonotype: The antigen is not known.

Using a J-beta primer mix together with a sample-barcoded 5' primer, a second PCR was run for about 6 to 11 cycles. TCRdb ran MiXCR on the 5' RACE reads and lists one entry per CDR3 protein. Of over 1,200,000 distinct CDR3 sequences in the sample, almost 60% were seen once. This CDR3 has 13 residues. The ends lost 6 bases at V and 5 bases at J; junction bases unmatched: 5. The chain recombines TRBV12-3 or TRBV12-4 with TRBJ2-5; 8 bases agree with TRBD1. The TCR comes from a man aged 18-30 years in good health. Sequenced: blood. The CDR3 is CASRSGGPETQYF. The CDR3 DNA is TGTGCCAGCAGGTCAGGGGGCCCGGAGACCCAGTACTTC.